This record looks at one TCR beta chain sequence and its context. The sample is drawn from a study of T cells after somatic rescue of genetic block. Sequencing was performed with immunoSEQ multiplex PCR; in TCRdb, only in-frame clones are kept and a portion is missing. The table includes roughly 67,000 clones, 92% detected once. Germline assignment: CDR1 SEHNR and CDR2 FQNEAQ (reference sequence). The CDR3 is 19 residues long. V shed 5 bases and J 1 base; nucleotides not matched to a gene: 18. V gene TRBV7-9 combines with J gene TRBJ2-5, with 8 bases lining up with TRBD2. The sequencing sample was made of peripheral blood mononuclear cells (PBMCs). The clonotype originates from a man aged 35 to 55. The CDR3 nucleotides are TGTGCCAGCAGCCCAGCGCCTTGGTATGGCGGGAGGATCCAAGAGACCCAGTACTTC. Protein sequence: CASSPAPWYGGRIQETQYF.